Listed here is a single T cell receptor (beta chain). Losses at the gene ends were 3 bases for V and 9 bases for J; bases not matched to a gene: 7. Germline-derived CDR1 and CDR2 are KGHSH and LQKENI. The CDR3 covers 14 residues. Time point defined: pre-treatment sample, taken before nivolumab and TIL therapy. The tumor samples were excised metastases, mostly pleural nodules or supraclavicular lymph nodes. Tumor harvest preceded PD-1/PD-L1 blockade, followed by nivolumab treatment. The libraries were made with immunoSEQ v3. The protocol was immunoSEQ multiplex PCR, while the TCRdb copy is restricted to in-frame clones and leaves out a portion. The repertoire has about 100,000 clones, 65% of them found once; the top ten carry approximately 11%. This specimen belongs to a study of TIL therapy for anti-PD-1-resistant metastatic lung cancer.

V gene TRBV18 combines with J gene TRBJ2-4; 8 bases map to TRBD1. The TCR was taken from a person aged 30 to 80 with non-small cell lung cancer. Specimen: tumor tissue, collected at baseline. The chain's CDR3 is CASSPGQANSIQYF. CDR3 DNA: TGTGCCAGCTCACCGGGACAGGCTAACTCCATTCAGTACTTC.